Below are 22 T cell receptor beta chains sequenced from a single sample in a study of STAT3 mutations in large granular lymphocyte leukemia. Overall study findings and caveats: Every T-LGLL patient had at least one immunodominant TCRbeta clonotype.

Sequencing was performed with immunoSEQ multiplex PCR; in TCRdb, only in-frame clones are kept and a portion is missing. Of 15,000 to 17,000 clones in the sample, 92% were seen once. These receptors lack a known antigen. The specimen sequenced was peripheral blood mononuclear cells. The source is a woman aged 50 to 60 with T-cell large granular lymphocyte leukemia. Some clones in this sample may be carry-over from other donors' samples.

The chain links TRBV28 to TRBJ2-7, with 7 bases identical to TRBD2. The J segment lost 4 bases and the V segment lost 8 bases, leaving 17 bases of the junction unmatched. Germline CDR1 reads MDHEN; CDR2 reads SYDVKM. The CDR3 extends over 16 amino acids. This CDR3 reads CASLTEGKTSSYEQYF. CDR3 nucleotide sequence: TGTGCCAGCCTAACAGAAGGAAAGACTAGCAGTTACGAGCAGTACTTC.

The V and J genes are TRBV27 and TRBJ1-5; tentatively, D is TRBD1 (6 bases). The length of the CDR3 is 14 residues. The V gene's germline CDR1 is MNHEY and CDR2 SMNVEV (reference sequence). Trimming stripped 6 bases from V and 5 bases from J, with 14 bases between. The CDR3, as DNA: TGTGCCAGCAGACGTGACAGGTACGATCAGCCCCAGCATTTT. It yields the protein CASRRDRYDQPQHF.

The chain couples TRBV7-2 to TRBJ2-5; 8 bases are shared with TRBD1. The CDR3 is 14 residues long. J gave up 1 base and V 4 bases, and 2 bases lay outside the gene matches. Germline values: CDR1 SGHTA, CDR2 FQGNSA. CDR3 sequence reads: CASSSDRVQETQYF. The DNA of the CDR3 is TGTGCCAGCAGCTCGGACAGGGTCCAAGAGACCCAGTACTTC.

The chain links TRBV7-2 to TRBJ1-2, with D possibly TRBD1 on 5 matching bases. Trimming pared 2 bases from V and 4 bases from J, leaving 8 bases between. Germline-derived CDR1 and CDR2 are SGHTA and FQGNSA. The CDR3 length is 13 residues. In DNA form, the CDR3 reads TGTGCCAGCAGCTTAAGCGGGACCTATGGCTACACCTTC. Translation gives CASSLSGTYGYTF.

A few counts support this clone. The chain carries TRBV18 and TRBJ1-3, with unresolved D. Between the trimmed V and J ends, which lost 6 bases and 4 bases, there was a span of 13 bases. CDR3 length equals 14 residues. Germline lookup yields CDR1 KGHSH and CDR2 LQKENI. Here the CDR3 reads CASSLVVEGNTIYF. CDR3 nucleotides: TGTGCCAGCTCCCTCGTCGTCGAGGGAAACACCATATATTTT. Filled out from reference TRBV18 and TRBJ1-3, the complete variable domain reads NAGVMQNPRHLVRRRGQEARLRCSPMKGHSHVYWYRQLPEEGLKFMVYLQKENIIDESGMPKERFSAEFPKEGPSILRIQQVVRGDSAAYFCASSLVVEGNTIYFGEGSWLTVV.

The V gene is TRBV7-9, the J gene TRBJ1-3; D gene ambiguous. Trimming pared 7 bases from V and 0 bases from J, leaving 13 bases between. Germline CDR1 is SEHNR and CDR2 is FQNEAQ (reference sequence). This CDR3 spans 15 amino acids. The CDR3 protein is CASTSIEVSGNTIYF. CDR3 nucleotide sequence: TGTGCCAGCACCTCGATTGAGGTCTCTGGAAACACCATATATTTT.

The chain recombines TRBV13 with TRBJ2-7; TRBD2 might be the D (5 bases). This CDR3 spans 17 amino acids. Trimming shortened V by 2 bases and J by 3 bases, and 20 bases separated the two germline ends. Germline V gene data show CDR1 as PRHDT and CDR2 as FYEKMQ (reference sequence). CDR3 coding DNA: TGTGCCAGCAGCTTACAAACCGTTTCGGGGTTCCACTACGAGCAGTACTTC. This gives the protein CASSLQTVSGFHYEQYF.

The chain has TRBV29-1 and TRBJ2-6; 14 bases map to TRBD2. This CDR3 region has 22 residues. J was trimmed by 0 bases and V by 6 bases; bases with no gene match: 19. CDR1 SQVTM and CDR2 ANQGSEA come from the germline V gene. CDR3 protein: CSVMDRGVGLAGGSSGANVLTF. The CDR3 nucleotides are TGCAGCGTGATGGACAGGGGTGTAGGACTAGCGGGAGGATCCTCTGGGGCCAACGTCCTGACTTTC.

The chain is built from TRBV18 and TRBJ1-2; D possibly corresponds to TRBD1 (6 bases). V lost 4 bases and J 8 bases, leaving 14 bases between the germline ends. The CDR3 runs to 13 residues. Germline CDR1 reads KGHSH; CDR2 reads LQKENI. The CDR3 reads CASSRSGAEGYTF. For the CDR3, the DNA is TGTGCCAGCTCACGTTCAGGGGCGGAGGGCTACACCTTC.

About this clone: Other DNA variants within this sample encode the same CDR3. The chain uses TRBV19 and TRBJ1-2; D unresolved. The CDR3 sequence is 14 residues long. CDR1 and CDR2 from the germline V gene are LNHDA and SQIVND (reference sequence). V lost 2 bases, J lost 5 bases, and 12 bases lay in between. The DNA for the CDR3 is TGTGCCAGTAGTATAAACGGGGATTCTTATGGCTACACCTTC. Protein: CASSINGDSYGYTF.

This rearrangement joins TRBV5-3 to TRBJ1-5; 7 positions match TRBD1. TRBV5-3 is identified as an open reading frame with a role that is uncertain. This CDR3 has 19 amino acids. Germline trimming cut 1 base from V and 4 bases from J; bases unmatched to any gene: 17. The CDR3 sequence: CARSLYHIDRVIRNQPQHF. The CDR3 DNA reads TGTGCCAGAAGCTTGTACCACATCGACAGGGTGATTCGAAATCAGCCCCAGCATTTT.

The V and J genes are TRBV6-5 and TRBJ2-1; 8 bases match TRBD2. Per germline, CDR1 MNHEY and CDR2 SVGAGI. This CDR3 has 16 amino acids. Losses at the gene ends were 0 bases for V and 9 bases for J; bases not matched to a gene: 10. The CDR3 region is CASSYSSGSTFGEQFF. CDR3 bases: TGTGCCAGCAGTTACTCAAGCGGGAGTACATTCGGTGAGCAGTTCTTC.

The CDR3 spells CASSQVHSNQPQHF. DNA for the CDR3: TGCGCCAGCAGCCAAGTTCATAGCAATCAGCCCCAGCATTTT. The J gene is TRBJ1-5, the V gene TRBV4-3; no clear D. This CDR3 comprises 14 residues. V was shortened by 1 base and J by 0 bases, with 4 bases between the two germline ends. CDR1 is LGHNA, CDR2 YSLEER, per germline.

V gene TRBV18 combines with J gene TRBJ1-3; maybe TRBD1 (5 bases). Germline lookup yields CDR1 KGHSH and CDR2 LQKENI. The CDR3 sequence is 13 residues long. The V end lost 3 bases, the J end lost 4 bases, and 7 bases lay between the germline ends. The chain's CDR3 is CASSPGPGNTIYF. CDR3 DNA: TGTGCCAGCTCACCGGGACCCGGAAACACCATATATTTT.

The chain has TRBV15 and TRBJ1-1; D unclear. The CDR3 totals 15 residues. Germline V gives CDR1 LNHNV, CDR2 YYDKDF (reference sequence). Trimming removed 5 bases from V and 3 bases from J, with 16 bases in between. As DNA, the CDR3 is TGTGCCACCAGCGGAATTTCGGATGTGGACACTGAAGCTTTCTTT. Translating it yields CATSGISDVDTEAFF.

The chain's CDR3 is CASSLPLERGYEQYF. The CDR3 nucleotides read TGTGCCAGCAGCTTACCCTTGGAGCGGGGCTACGAGCAGTACTTC. This chain links TRBV28 with TRBJ2-7, with 7 bases that match TRBD2. This CDR3 spans 15 amino acids. V gave up 6 bases and J gave up 3 bases; unmatched junction bases: 11. Germline V lookup: CDR1 MDHEN, CDR2 SYDVKM.

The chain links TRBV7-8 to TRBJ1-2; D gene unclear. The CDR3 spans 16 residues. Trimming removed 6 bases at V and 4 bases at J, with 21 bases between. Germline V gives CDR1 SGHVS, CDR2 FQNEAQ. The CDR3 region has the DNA TGTGCCAGCAGAGCTACGCCCAGTTTAGCTGGCTATGGCTACACCTTC. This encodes CASRATPSLAGYGYTF.

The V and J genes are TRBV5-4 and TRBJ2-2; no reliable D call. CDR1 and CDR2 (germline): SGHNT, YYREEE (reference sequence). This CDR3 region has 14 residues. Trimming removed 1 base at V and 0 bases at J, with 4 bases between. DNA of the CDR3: TGTGCCAGCAGCTTGTCCGCGAACACCGGGGAGCTGTTTTTT. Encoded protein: CASSLSANTGELFF. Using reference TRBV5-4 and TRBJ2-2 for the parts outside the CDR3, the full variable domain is ETGVTQSPTHLIKTRGQQVTLRCSSQSGHNTVSWYQQALGQGPQFIFQYYREEENGRGNFPPRFSGLQFPNYSSELNVNALELDDSALYLCASSLSANTGELFFGEGSRLTVL.

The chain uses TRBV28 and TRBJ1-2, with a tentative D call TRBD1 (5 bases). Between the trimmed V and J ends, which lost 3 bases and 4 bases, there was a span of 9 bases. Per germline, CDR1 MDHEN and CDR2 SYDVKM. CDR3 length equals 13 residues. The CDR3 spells CASSFGRVYGYTF. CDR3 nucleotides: TGTGCCAGCAGTTTCGGCAGGGTCTATGGCTACACCTTC.

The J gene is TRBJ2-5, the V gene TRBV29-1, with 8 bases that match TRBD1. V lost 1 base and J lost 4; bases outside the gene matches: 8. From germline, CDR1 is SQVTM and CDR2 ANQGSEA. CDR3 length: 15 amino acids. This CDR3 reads CSVEVVRTGRETQYF. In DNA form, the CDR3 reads TGCAGCGTTGAAGTGGTCAGGACAGGGAGAGAGACCCAGTACTTC.

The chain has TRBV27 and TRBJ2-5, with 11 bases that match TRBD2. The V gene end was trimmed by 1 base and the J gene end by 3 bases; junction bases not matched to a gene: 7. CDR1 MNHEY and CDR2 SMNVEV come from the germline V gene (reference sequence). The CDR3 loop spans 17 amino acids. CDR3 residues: CASSLFVLLAGEETQYF. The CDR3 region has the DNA TGTGCCAGCAGTTTATTCGTGTTACTAGCGGGGGAAGAGACCCAGTACTTC.

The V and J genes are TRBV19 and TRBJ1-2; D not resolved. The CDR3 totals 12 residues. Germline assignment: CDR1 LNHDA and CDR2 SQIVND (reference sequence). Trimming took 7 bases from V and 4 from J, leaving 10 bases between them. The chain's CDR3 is CASKEGFYGYTF. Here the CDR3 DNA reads TGTGCCAGTAAGGAGGGTTTCTATGGCTACACCTTC.